In its sample, the clone carrying this T cell receptor beta chain was seen many times. The antigen is undetermined. This sample stems from a study of identical twins. General study results and limits: Models underestimated how often monozygotic twins shared out-of-frame TCR alpha. High-abundance cord blood beta clonotypes had fewer insertions; memory repertoires showed none. Rather than following the same donors, the conclusions depended on cross-sectional statistical analysis.

TCRdb re-called the 5' RACE reads through MiXCR, storing one row per CDR3 protein. The sample carries around 670,000 distinct CDR3 sequences, around 6% recorded once. The TCR comes from a man between 18 and 35 years old in good health. Input material: naive T cells sorted from blood.

The CDR3 is CASRTTSVGELFF. The CDR3, as DNA: TGTGCCAGCAGAACCACTAGCGTCGGGGAGCTGTTTTTT. This rearrangement joins TRBV6-1 to TRBJ2-2, with 7 positions matching TRBD2. Germline lookup yields CDR1 MNHNS and CDR2 SASEGT. The CDR3 consists of 13 residues. V trimming: 6 bases; J trimming: 7 bases; junction bases outside the gene matches: 5.